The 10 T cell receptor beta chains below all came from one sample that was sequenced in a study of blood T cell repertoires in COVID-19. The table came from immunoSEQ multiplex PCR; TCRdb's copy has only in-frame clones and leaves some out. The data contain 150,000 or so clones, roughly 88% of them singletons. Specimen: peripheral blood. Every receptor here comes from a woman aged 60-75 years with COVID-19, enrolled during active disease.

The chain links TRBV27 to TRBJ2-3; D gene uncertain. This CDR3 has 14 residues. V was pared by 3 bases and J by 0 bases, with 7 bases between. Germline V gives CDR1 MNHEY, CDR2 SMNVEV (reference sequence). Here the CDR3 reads CASSFEASTDTQYF. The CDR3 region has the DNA TGTGCCAGCAGTTTTGAGGCAAGCACAGATACGCAGTATTTT.

The CDR3 loop reads CASRQGFSLVEQFF. CDR3 DNA sequence: TGCGCCAGCAGACAGGGTTTTAGTTTGGTTGAGCAGTTCTTC. The gene calls are TRBV5-1 and TRBJ2-1, with a tentative D call TRBD1 (6 bases). The germline V gene has CDR1 SGHRS and CDR2 YFSETQ. The CDR3 contains 14 residues. With 5 bases removed from V and 9 bases from J, the gap between germline ends came to 18 bases. The full variable domain, its missing parts supplied by reference TRBV5-1 and TRBJ2-1, is KAGVTQTPRYLIKTRGQQVTLSCSPISGHRSVSWYQQTPGQGLQFLFEYFSETQRNKGNFPGRFSGRQFSNSRSEMNVSTLELGDSALYLCASRQGFSLVEQFFGPGTRLTVL.

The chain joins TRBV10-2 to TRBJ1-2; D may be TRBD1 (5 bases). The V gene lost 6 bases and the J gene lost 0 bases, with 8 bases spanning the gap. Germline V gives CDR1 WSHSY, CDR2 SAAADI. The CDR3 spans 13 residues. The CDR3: CASREQANYGYTF. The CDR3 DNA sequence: TGCGCCAGCAGGGAACAGGCTAACTATGGCTACACCTTC.

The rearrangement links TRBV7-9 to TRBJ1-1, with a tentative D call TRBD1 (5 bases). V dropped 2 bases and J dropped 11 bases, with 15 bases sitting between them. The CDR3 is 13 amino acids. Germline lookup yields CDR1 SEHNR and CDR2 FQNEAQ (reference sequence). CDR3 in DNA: TGTGCCAGCAGCTTACAAGGAGGAGGGGAGGCTTTCTTT. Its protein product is CASSLQGGGEAFF.

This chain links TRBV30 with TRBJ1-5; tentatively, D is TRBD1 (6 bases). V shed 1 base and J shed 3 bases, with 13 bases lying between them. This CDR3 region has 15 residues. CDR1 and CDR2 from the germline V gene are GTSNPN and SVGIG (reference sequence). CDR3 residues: CAWSAGTFVNQPQHF. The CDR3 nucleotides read TGTGCCTGGAGTGCGGGGACATTTGTCAATCAGCCCCAGCATTTT.

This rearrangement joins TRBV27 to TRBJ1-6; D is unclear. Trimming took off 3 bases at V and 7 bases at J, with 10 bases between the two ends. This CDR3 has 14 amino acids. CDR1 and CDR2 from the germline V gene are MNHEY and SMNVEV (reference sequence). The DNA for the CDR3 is TGTGCCAGCAGTTTCGGAGAGGTCAATTCACCCCTCCACTTT. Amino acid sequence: CASSFGEVNSPLHF.

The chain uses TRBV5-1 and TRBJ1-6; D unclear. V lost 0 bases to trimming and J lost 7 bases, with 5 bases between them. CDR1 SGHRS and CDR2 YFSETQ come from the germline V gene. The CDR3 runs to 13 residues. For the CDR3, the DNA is TGCGCCAGCAGCTTGGATAGCAATTCACCCCTCCACTTT. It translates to CASSLDSNSPLHF.

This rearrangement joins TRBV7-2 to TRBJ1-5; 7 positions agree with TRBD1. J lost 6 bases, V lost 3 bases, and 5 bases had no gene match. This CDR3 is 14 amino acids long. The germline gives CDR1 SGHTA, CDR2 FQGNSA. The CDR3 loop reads CASSFGRDSQPQHF. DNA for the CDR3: TGTGCCAGCAGCTTCGGCAGGGACAGTCAGCCCCAGCATTTT.

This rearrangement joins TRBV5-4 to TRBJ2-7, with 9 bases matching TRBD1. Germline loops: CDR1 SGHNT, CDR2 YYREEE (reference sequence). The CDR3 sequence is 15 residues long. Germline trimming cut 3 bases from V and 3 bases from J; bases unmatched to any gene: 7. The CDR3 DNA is TGTGCCAGCAGCTCAGGACAGGGGACCCTCTACGAGCAGTACTTC. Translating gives CASSSGQGTLYEQYF.

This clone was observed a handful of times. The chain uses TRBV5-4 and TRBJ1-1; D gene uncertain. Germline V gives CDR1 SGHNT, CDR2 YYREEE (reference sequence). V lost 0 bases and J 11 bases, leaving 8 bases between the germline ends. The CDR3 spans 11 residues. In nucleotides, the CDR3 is TGTGCCAGCAGCTTGGGTGGGGAGGCTTTCTTT. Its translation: CASSLGGEAFF. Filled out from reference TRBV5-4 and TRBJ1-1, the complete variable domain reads ETGVTQSPTHLIKTRGQQVTLRCSSQSGHNTVSWYQQALGQGPQFIFQYYREEENGRGNFPPRFSGLQFPNYSSELNVNALELDDSALYLCASSLGGEAFFGQGTRLTVV.